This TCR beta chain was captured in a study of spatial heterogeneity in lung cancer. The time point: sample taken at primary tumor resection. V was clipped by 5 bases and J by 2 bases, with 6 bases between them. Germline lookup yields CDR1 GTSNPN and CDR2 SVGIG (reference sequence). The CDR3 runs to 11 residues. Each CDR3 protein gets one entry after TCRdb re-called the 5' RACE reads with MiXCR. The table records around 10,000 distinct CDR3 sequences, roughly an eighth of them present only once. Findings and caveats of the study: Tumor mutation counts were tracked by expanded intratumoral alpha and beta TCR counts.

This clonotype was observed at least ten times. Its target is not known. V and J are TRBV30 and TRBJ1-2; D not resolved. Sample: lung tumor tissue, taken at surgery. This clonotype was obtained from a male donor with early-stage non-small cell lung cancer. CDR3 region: CAWHWNYGYTF. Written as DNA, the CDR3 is TGTGCCTGGCACTGGAACTATGGCTACACCTTC.